These T cell receptor beta chains were read from a single sample in a study of long-term antiretroviral therapy in people with HIV. TCRdb's table, derived via immunoSEQ multiplex PCR, lists solely in-frame clones and lacks some. Of under 50,000 clones in the sample, approximately 86% were seen once. The material was unsorted PBMCs, obtained 0.1 years before starting antiretroviral therapy. The source of these receptors is a woman in her fifties or sixties with HIV. The CDR3 runs from the conserved cysteine through the conserved F or W. Fields, in order: J gene, CDR3 length, V gene, CDR3 protein.

J gene: TRBJ1-4
CDR3 length: 17
V gene: TRBV18
CDR3 protein: CASSPAGSRVTNEKLFF

J gene: TRBJ2-1
CDR3 length: 12
V gene: TRBV13
CDR3 protein: CASSVKRNEQFF

J gene: TRBJ2-3
CDR3 length: 14
V gene: TRBV12-5
CDR3 protein: CASGLVGQADTQYF

J gene: TRBJ2-3
CDR3 length: 15
V gene: TRBV7-9
CDR3 protein: CASNIKQGATDTQYF

J gene: TRBJ2-3
CDR3 length: 12
V gene: TRBV6-5
CDR3 protein: CASSTGGPSQYF

J gene: TRBJ1-3
CDR3 length: 17
V gene: TRBV10-3
CDR3 protein: CAISEGFDGAFGNTIYF

J gene: TRBJ2-7
CDR3 length: 19
V gene: TRBV5-1
CDR3 protein: CASSLDSRSPGQGAYEQYF

J gene: TRBJ2-7
CDR3 length: 16
V gene: TRBV19
CDR3 protein: CASSHRGGSRSYEQYF

J gene: TRBJ1-1
CDR3 length: 13
V gene: TRBV27
CDR3 protein: CASSRTRDTEAFF

J gene: TRBJ2-2
CDR3 length: 15
V gene: TRBV7-6
CDR3 protein: CASSSPGPHTGELFF

J gene: TRBJ2-1
CDR3 length: 15
V gene: TRBV7-9
CDR3 protein: CASSLGFAGGYEQFF

J gene: TRBJ2-1
CDR3 length: 17
V gene: TRBV13
CDR3 protein: CASSFPFSGGAHNEQFF

J gene: TRBJ1-6
CDR3 length: 15
V gene: TRBV7-9
CDR3 protein: CASSPLSSYNSPLHF

J gene: TRBJ2-7
CDR3 length: 16
V gene: TRBV9
CDR3 protein: CASSVDGGSTYYEQYF

J gene: TRBJ1-1
CDR3 length: 15
V gene: TRBV5-1
CDR3 protein: CASSPWGAMNTEAFF

J gene: TRBJ2-2
CDR3 length: 16
V gene: TRBV29-1
CDR3 protein: CSVGGGTSGGTGELFF

J gene: TRBJ2-4
CDR3 length: 12
V gene: TRBV7-8
CDR3 protein: CASSSEQGKVYF

J gene: TRBJ1-2
CDR3 length: 13
V gene: TRBV2
CDR3 protein: CASSGGRGDGYTF

J gene: TRBJ2-3
CDR3 length: 16
V gene: TRBV2
CDR3 protein: CASSELGEASTDTQYF

J gene: TRBJ2-5
CDR3 length: 15
V gene: TRBV15
CDR3 protein: CATSRDDAGSETQYF

J gene: TRBJ1-2
CDR3 length: 16
V gene: TRBV7-2
CDR3 protein: CASSRDTGQGLNGYTF

J gene: TRBJ2-3
CDR3 length: 18
V gene: TRBV7-9
CDR3 protein: CATRKPPARAGGTDTQYF

J gene: TRBJ1-1
CDR3 length: 15
V gene: TRBV7-3
CDR3 protein: CASSTTGGGLIEAFF

J gene: TRBJ2-7
CDR3 length: 15
V gene: TRBV27
CDR3 protein: CASSSPGQGTHEQYF